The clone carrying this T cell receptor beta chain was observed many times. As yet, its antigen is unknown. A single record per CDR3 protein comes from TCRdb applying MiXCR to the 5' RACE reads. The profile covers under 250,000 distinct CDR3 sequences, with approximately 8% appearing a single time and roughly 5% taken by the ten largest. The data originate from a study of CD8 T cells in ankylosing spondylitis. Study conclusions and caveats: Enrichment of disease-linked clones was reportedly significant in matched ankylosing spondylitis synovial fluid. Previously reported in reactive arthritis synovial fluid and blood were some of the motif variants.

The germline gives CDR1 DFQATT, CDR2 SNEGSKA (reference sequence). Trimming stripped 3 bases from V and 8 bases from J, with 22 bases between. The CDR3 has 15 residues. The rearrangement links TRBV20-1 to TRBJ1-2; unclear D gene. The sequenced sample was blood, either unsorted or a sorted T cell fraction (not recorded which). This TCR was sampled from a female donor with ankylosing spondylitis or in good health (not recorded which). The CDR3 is CSASPPGTMERGYTF. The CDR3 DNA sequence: TGCAGTGCTAGCCCCCCGGGTACCATGGAGAGAGGCTACACCTTC.